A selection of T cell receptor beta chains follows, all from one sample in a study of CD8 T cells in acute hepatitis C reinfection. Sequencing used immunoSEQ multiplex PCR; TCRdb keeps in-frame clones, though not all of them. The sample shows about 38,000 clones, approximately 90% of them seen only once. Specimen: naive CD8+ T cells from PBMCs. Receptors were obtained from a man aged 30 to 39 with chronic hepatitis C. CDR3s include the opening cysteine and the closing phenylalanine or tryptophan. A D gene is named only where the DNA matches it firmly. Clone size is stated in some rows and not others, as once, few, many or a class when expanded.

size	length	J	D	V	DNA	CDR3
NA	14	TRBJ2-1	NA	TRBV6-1	TGTGCCAGCAGTGCGAGCGGTTCCTACAATGAGCAGTTCTTC	CASSASGSYNEQFF
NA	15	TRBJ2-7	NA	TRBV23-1	TGCGCCAGCAGTAGAAGGCAGGGGGACTTCTACGAGCAGTACTTC	CASSRRQGDFYEQYF
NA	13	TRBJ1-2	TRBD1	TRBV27	TGTGCCAGCAGTCCTGGAGGAGGGGGCGGCTACACCTTC	CASSPGGGGGYTF
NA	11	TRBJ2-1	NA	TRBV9	TGTGCCAGCAGCAGAGGAGATGAGCAGTTCTTC	CASSRGDEQFF
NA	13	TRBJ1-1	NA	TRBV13	TGTGCCAGCAGTTTGAGGACGAACACTGAAGCTTTCTTT	CASSLRTNTEAFF
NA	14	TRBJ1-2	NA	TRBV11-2	TGTGCCAGCAGCTTACCAGGACTGATCTATGGCTACACCTTC	CASSLPGLIYGYTF
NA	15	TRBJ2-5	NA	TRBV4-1	TGCGCCAGCAGCCAACCACCAGGCGGTGAAGAGACCCAGTACTTC	CASSQPPGGEETQYF
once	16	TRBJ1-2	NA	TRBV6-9	TGTGCCAGCAGTTATCCTTGGGGGGCGCAGGACTATGGCTACACCTTC	CASSYPWGAQDYGYTF
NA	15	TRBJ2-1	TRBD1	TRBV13	TGTGCCAGCAGCTCCGGGACAGGGGTCTACAATGAGCAGTTCTTC	CASSSGTGVYNEQFF
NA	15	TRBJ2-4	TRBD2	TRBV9	TGTGCCAGCAGGTCGATCTCCGGGACTAGTAACATTCAGTACTTC	CASRSISGTSNIQYF
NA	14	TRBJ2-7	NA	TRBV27	TGTGCCAGCAGTTTCCAGGGAAGCTCCTACGAGCAGTACTTC	CASSFQGSSYEQYF
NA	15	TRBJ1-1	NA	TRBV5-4	TGTGCCAGCAGCTTGGCGGGGATAATGAACACTGAAGCTTTCTTT	CASSLAGIMNTEAFF
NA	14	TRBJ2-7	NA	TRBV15	TGTGCCACCAGCAGAGGATTAGTTACCTACGAGCAGTACTTC	CATSRGLVTYEQYF
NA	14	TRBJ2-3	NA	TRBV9	TGTGCCAGCAGCGCCCGACAGGACACAGATACGCAGTATTTT	CASSARQDTDTQYF
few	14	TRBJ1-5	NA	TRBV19	TGTGCCAGTAGTATTTGGGGGGTGTATCAGCCCCAGCATTTT	CASSIWGVYQPQHF
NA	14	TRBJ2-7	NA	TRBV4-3	TGCGCCAGCAGCCTAGATAGTAAGGGAAACGAGCAGTACTTC	CASSLDSKGNEQYF
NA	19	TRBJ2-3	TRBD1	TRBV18	TGTGCCAGCTCACCAGCGGGGACAGGGCCACGGGATCGACCAGATACGCAGTATTTT	CASSPAGTGPRDRPDTQYF
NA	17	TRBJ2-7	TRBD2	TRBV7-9	TGTGCCAGCAGCCCGACACCACTAGCGGGAGCCTCCTACGAGCAGTACTTC	CASSPTPLAGASYEQYF
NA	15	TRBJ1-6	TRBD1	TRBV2	TGTGCCAGCAGGACCGGGACAGGGGTTAATTTACCCCTCCACTTT	CASRTGTGVNLPLHF
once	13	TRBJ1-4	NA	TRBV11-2	TGTGCCGGGGGGGAACAGGGTGGTGAAAAACTGTTTTTT	CAGGEQGGEKLFF
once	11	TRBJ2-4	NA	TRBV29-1	TGCAGCGTTCTACATCAAAACATTCAGTACTTC	CSVLHQNIQYF
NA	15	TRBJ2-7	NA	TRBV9	TGTGCCAGCAGCGCCGAAACAGGGTACACCTACGAGCAGTACTTC	CASSAETGYTYEQYF
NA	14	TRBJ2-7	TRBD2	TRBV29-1	TGCAGCGTGGAAATAGCGGGAAGCTCCTACGAGCAGTACTTC	CSVEIAGSSYEQYF
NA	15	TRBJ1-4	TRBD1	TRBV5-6	TGTGCCAGCAGCCTCCTGACAGGGGGAGATGAAAAACTGTTTTTT	CASSLLTGGDEKLFF